The source of this TCR beta chain is a study of regulatory T cells in long-lasting Graves disease. Points on this clonotype: Its antigen is not known.

CDR3 length: 17 amino acids. The germline V gene has CDR1 SEHNR and CDR2 FQNEAQ (reference sequence). Germline trimming cut 5 bases from V and 6 bases from J; bases unmatched to any gene: 15. The study's findings and limits: New patients shared some 970 public clonotypes, fewer than the roughly 3,000 shared by persistent patients.

Specified time point: persistent/refractory GD, antithyroid drugs over 5 years with positive TRAb. PBMC-derived RNA was used for the TCR library. Building the TCR beta libraries relied on iRepertoire HTBI primers, and CDR3 regions underwent Arm-PCR. TCRdb passed the multiplex PCR reads through MiXCR, listing each CDR3 protein once. There are about 340,000 distinct CDR3 sequences in the sample; around a fifth occur only once, and less than 35% lies in the top ten. V gene TRBV7-9 combines with J gene TRBJ1-5; TRBD1 agrees at 8 bases. The starting material was peripheral blood mononuclear cells (PBMCs), obtained when the disease was refractory, from a patient treated with antithyroid drugs. This sequence was found in a female donor with Graves disease. The CDR3 spells CASSPFPGQGKGQPQHF. In DNA form, the CDR3 reads TGTGCCAGCAGCCCCTTCCCCGGACAGGGTAAGGGTCAGCCCCAGCATTTT.